This T cell receptor (beta chain) was found in a study of Ad26.COV2.S vaccination and SARS-CoV-2 variants. A remark on this clone: The target antigen is unknown.

As for treatment: roughly 19 received Ad26.COV2.S at low or high dose, single or two shots; about 5 received placebo; per-sample allocation not given. Material that was analyzed had been drawn on day 63 after the first vaccine or placebo injection. Study-wide results and caveats: Total responses of T cells may have been underestimated by the analyses of TCR breadth and depth.

The repertoire was sequenced with immunoSEQ multiplex PCR; TCRdb's copy has only in-frame clones and lacks some. The profile shows hundreds of thousands of clones, around 87% of them singletons. The sample here was peripheral blood, taken in a trial of Ad26.COV2.S vaccine versus placebo. This sequence was found in a person between 18 and 59 years old who received the Ad26.COV2.S COVID-19 vaccine or a placebo.

CDR3 residues: CASSLRQEQPQHF. For the CDR3, the DNA is TGTGCCAGCAGTTTACGACAGGAACAGCCCCAGCATTTT. The chain employs TRBV12-3 or TRBV12-4 and TRBJ1-5, with a tentative D call TRBD1 (6 bases). Deletions cut 2 bases from V and 7 bases from J, with 9 bases between. This CDR3 region has 13 residues.